These T cell receptor beta chains were read from a single sample in a study of CD8 T cells in Susac syndrome. TCRdb passed the immunoSEQ multiplex PCR reads through MiXCR, listing each CDR3 protein once. The sample comprises 250,000 or so distinct CDR3 sequences, just over 90% of which are singletons, and about 0.07% rests with the top ten. Source material: CD4+ T cells from PBMCs. The source of these receptors is a human donor with multiple sclerosis. Each CDR3 is given with its conserved first and last residue. A D gene is named only where the DNA matches it firmly. For some rows the clone size is stated as once, few or many, or as a class when expanded; others skip it.

j_call v_call d_call clone_size cdr3_length cdr3_aa cdr3_nt
TRBJ2-5 TRBV4-1 NA NA 15 CASSQVGLPKETQYF TGCGCCAGCAGCCAAGTTGGCCTACCGAAAGAGACCCAGTACTTC
TRBJ1-1 TRBV20-1 TRBD1 NA 13 CSVSPGQGTEAFF TGCAGTGTTTCGCCAGGACAGGGCACTGAAGCTTTCTTT
TRBJ1-1 TRBV6-6 NA few 13 CASSYGQGTEAFF TGTGCCAGCAGTTACGGTCAGGGCACTGAAGCTTTCTTT
TRBJ1-1 TRBV6-5 NA NA 14 CASRDRAMNTEAFF TGTGCCAGCAGAGACCGGGCCATGAACACTGAAGCTTTCTTT
TRBJ1-3 TRBV6-6 TRBD1 NA 15 CASSYSNRGPDTIYF TGTGCCAGCAGTTACTCGAACAGGGGGCCGGACACCATATATTTT
TRBJ1-3 TRBV15 NA NA 16 CATSRAGGVGGNTIYF TGTGCCACCAGCAGAGCTGGCGGGGTGGGTGGAAACACCATATATTTT
TRBJ2-5 TRBV12-5 TRBD2 NA 17 CASGFGRGAPGGETQYF TGTGCTAGTGGTTTTGGGCGGGGGGCCCCCGGTGGAGAGACCCAGTACTTC
TRBJ1-5 TRBV29-1 NA NA 13 CSVGGGNSQPQHF TGCAGCGTTGGCGGGGGCAACAGTCAGCCCCAGCATTTT
TRBJ1-3 TRBV29-1 NA NA 11 CSASKGNTIYF TGCAGCGCCTCTAAAGGAAACACCATATATTTT
TRBJ1-1 TRBV19 NA NA 13 CASSIWDHPEAFF TGTGCCAGTAGTATATGGGACCACCCTGAAGCTTTCTTT
TRBJ1-4 TRBV7-6 TRBD1 NA 17 CASSLGGQVATNEKLFF TGTGCCAGCAGCTTAGGGGGACAGGTGGCAACTAATGAAAAACTGTTTTTT
TRBJ2-4 TRBV3-1 NA NA 16 CASSPGLSGAKNIQYF TGTGCCAGCAGCCCCGGACTATCCGGAGCCAAAAACATTCAGTACTTC
TRBJ1-1 TRBV15 TRBD1 NA 13 CATSKGQGVEAFF TGTGCCACCAGCAAGGGACAGGGAGTTGAAGCTTTCTTT
TRBJ1-4 TRBV7-9 NA NA 13 CASSYEFGEKLFF TGTGCCAGCAGCTACGAGTTTGGTGAAAAACTGTTTTTT
TRBJ1-4 TRBV28 NA NA 14 CASLQRPANEKLFF TGTGCCAGCCTCCAACGGCCCGCGAATGAAAAACTGTTTTTT
TRBJ2-5 TRBV5-1 TRBD2 NA 14 CASSSSGKQETQYF TGCGCCAGCAGCTCTAGCGGCAAACAAGAGACCCAGTACTTC
TRBJ1-1 TRBV19 NA NA 12 CASSISRFEAFF TGTGCCAGTAGTATTTCAAGATTTGAAGCTTTCTTT
TRBJ2-3 TRBV28 TRBD2 once 16 CASSTRSGRTADTQYF TGTGCCAGCAGCACGAGGAGCGGGAGGACGGCGGATACGCAGTATTTT
TRBJ2-3 TRBV5-4 TRBD2 once 15 CASSKRTSGTDTQYF TGTGCCAGCAGCAAACGGACTAGCGGCACAGATACGCAGTATTTT
TRBJ2-3 TRBV7-2 TRBD2 NA 16 CASSARDYTSTDTQYF TGTGCCAGCAGCGCCCGGGACTACACTAGCACAGATACGCAGTATTTT
TRBJ1-4 TRBV6-4 NA NA 15 CASSDSSATNEKLFF TGTGCCAGCAGTGACTCGAGCGCAACTAATGAAAAACTGTTTTTT
TRBJ1-4 TRBV29-1 TRBD1 NA 13 CSILTGAGEKLFF TGCAGCATACTGACAGGGGCGGGTGAAAAACTGTTTTTT
TRBJ1-1 TRBV7-8 NA NA 14 CASSLNRANTEAFF TGTGCCAGCAGCTTAAACAGGGCCAACACTGAAGCTTTCTTT
TRBJ1-1 TRBV24-1 NA NA 14 CATSAPGGNTEAFF TGTGCCACCAGTGCTCCGGGGGGAAACACTGAAGCTTTCTTT
TRBJ2-5 TRBV28 NA NA 14 CASSLTRRLATQYF TGTGCCAGCAGTTTGACTAGGAGACTTGCGACCCAGTACTTC
TRBJ1-2 TRBV6-5 TRBD1 NA 13 CATGTGEVYGYTF TGTGCCACCGGAACAGGGGAAGTCTATGGCTACACCTTC
TRBJ2-5 TRBV20-1 TRBD2 NA 19 CSASRWGRIPLAGGETQYF TGCAGTGCTAGTCGGTGGGGGAGGATACCTTTAGCGGGAGGAGAGACCCAGTACTTC
TRBJ2-2 TRBV6-5 NA NA 13 CATSKVNTGELFF TGTGCCACAAGCAAAGTTAACACCGGGGAGCTGTTTTTT
TRBJ1-1 TRBV3-1 TRBD1 NA 15 CASSLQGVLGTEAFF TGTGCCAGCAGCCTCCAGGGGGTATTAGGCACTGAAGCTTTCTTT
TRBJ2-1 TRBV3-1 TRBD1 NA 12 CASEQGNNEQFF TGTGCCAGCGAACAGGGGAACAATGAGCAGTTCTTC